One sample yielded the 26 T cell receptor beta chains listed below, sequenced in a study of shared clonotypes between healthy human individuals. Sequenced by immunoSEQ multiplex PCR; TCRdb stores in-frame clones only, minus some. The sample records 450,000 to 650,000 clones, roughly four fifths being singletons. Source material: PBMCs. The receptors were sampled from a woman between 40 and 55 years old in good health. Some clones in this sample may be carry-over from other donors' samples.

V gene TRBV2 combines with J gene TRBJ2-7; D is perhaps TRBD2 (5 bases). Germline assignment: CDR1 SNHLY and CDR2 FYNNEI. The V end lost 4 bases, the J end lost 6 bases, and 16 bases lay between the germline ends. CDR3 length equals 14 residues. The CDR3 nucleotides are TGTGCCAGCAGTGCGCGGACTGAGGGCTCCGAGCAGTACTTC. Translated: CASSARTEGSEQYF.

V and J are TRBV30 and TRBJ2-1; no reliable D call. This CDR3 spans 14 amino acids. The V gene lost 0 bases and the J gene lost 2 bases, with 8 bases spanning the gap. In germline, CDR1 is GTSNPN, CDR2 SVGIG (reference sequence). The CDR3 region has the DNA TGTGCCTGGAGTGTCCATCTAGCCTACAATGAGCAGTTCTTC. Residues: CAWSVHLAYNEQFF.

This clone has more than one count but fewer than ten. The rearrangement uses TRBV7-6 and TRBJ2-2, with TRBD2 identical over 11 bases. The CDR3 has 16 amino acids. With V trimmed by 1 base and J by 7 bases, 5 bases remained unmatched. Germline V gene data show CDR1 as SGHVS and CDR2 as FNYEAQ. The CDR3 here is CASSLDVAGGIGELFF. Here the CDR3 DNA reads TGTGCCAGCAGCTTAGACGTAGCGGGAGGGATCGGGGAGCTGTTTTTT.

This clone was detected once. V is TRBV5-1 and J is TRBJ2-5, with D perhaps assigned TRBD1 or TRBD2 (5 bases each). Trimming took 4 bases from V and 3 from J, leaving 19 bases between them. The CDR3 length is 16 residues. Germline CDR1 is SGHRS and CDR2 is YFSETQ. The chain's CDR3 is CASSQGNTGLEETQYF. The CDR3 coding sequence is TGCGCCAGCAGCCAAGGGAACACGGGGCTTGAAGAGACCCAGTACTTC.

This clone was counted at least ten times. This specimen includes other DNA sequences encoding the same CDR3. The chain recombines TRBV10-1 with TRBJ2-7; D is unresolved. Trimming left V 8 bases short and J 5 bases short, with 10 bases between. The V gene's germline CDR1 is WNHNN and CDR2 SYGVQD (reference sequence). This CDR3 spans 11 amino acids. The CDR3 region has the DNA TGCGCCAGCCAAGGAAGCGACGAGCAGTACTTC. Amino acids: CASQGSDEQYF.

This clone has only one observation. DNA for the CDR3: TGTGCCAGCAGCCCACATACTAGTGCCTACGAGCAGTACTTC. This sequence encodes CASSPHTSAYEQYF. The chain uses TRBV11-2 and TRBJ2-7, with D perhaps TRBD2 (5 bases). The CDR3 length is 14 residues. Trimming shortened V by 5 bases and J by 2 bases, and 13 bases separated the two germline ends. The germline gives CDR1 SGHAT, CDR2 FQNNGV. The whole variable domain, filled in from reference TRBV11-2 and TRBJ2-7, reads EAGVAQSPRYKIIEKRQSVAFWCNPISGHATLYWYQQILGQGPKLLIQFQNNGVVDDSQLPKDRFSAERLKGVDSTLKIQPAKLEDSAVYLCASSPHTSAYEQYFGPGTRLTVT.

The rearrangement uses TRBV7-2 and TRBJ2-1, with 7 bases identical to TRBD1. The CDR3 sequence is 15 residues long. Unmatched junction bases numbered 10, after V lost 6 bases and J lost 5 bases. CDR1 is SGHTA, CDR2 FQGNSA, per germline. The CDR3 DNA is TGTGCCAGCAGATCTGACAGGGTGCTTCACAATGAGCAGTTCTTC. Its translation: CASRSDRVLHNEQFF.

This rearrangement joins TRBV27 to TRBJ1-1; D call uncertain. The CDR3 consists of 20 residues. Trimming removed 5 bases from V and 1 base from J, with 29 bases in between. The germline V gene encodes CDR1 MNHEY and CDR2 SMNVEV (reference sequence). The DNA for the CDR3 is TGTGCCAGCAGTACAACCCCCCATTCGGACCCTAATGCAAGGAACACTGAAGCTTTCTTT. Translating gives CASSTTPHSDPNARNTEAFF.

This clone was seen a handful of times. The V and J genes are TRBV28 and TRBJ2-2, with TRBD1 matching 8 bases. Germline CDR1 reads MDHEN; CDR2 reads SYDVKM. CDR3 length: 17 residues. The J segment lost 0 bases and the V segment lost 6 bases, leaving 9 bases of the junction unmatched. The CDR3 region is CASRGPQGQANTGELFF. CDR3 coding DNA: TGTGCCAGCAGAGGGCCTCAGGGACAGGCGAACACCGGGGAGCTGTTTTTT.

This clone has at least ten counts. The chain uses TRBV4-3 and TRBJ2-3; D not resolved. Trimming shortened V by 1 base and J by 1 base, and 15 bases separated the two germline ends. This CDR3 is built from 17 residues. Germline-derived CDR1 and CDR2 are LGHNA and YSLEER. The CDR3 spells CASSQGIRGQGTDTQYF. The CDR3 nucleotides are TGCGCCAGCAGCCAAGGCATCCGCGGCCAAGGCACAGATACGCAGTATTTT.

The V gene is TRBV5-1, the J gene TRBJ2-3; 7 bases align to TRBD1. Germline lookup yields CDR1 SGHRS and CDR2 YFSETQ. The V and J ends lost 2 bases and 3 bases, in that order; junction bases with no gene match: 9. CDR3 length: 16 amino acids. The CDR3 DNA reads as TGCGCCAGCAGCTTCGAAAGGGCAGGGGGAACAGATACGCAGTATTTT. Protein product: CASSFERAGGTDTQYF.

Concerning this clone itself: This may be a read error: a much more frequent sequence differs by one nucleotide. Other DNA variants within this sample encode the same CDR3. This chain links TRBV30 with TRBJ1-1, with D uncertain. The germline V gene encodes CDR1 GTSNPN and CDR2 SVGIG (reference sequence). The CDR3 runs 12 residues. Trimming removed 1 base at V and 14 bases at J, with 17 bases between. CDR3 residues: CAWSGHDPLVFF. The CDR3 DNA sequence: TGTGCCTGGAGTGGGCATGACCCGCTTGTCTTCTTT.

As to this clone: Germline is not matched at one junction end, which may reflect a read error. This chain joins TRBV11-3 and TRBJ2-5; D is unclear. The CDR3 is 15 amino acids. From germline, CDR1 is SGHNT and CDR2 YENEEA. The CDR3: CASSLGGPHQETQYF. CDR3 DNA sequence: TGTGCCAGCAGCTTAGGTGGGCCCCACCAGGAGACCCAGTACTTC.

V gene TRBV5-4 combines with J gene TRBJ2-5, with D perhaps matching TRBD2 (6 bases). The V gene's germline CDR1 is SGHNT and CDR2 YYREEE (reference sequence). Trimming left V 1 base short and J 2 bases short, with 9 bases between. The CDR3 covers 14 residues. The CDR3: CASSLKAGQETQYF. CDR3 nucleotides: TGTGCCAGCAGCTTGAAGGCGGGACAAGAGACCCAGTACTTC.

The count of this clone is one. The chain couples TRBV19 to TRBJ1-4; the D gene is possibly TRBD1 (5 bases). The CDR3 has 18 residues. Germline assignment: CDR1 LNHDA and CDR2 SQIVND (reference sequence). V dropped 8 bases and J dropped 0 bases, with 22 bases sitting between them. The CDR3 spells CASPFAGTKVSTNEKLFF. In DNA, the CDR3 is TGTGCCAGTCCCTTTGCTGGGACGAAAGTCTCAACTAATGAAAAACTGTTTTTT.

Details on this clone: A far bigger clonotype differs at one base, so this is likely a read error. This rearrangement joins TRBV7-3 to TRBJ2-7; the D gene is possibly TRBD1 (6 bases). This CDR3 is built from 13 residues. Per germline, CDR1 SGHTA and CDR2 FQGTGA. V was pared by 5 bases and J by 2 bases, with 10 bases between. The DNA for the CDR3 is TGTGCCAGCAGCATGGACAGAGCCTACGAGCAGTACTTC. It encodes CASSMDRAYEQYF.

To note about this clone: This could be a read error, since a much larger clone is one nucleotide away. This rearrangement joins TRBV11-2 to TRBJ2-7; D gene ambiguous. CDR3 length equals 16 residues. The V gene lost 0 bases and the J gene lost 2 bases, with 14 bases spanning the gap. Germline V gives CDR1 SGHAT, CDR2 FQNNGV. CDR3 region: CASSLEAAPAPYEQYF. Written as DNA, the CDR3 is TGTGCCAGCAGCTTAGAGGCGGCCCCAGCCCCCTACGAGCAGTACTTC.

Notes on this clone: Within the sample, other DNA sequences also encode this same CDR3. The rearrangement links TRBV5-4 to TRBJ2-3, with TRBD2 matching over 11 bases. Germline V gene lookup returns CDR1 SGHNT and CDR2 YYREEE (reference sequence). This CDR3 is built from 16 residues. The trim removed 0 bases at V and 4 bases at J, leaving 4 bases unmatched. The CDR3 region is CASSLGTSGRADTQYF. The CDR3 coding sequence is TGTGCCAGCAGCTTGGGGACTAGCGGGCGGGCAGATACGCAGTATTTT.

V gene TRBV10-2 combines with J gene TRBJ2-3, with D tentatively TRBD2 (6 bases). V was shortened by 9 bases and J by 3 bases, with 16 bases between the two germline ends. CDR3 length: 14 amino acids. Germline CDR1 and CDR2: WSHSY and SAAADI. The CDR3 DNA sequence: TGCGCCAGTTCTGTCGGCGGGATGACAGATACGCAGTATTTT. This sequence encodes CASSVGGMTDTQYF.

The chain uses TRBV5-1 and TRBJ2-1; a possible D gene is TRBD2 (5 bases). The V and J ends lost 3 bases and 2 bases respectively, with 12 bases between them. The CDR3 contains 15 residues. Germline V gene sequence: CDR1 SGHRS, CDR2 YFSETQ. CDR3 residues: CASSSEGGPYNEQFF. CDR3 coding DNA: TGCGCCAGCAGCTCCGAGGGCGGGCCCTACAATGAGCAGTTCTTC.

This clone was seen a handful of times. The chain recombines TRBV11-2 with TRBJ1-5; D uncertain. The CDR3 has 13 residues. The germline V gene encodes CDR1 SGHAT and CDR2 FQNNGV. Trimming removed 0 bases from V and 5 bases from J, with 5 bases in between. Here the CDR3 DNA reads TGTGCCAGCAGCTTAGATAGGGATCAGCCCCAGCATTTT. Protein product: CASSLDRDQPQHF.

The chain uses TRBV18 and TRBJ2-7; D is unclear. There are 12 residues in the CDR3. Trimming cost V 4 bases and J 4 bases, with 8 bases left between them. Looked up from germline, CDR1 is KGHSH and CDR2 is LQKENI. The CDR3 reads CASSLSTYEQYF. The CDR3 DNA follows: TGTGCCAGCTCACTGAGCACATACGAGCAGTACTTC.

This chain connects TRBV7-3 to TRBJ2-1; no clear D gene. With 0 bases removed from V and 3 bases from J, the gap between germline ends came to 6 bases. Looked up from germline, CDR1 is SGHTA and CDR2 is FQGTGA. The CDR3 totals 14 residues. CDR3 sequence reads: CASSLTADYNEQFF. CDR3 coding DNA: TGTGCCAGCAGCTTAACTGCAGACTACAATGAGCAGTTCTTC.

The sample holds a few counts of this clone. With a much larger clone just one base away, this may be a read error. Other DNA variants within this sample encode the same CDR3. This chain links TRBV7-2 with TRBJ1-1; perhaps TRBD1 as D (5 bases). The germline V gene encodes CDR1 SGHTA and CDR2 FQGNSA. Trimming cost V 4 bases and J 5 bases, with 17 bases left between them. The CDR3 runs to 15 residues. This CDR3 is CASSSTGTGRTEAFF. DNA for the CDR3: TGTGCCAGCAGCTCGACCGGGACCGGAAGGACTGAAGCTTTCTTT.

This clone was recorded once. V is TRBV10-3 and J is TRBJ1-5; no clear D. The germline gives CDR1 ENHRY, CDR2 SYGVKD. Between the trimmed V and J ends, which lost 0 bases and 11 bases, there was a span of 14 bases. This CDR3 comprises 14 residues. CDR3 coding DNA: TGTGCCATCAGTGAGTCCGGGAGCGAGTGGGCCCAGCATTTT. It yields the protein CAISESGSEWAQHF.

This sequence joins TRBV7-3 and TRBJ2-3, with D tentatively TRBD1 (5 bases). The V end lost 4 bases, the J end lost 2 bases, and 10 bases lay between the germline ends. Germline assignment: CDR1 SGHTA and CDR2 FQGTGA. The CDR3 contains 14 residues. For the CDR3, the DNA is TGTGCCAGCAGCTACACAGGCCTCACAGATACGCAGTATTTT. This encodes CASSYTGLTDTQYF.